The 2 T cell receptor beta chains in this list originate from one sample, sequenced in a study of blood T cell repertoires in COVID-19. TCRdb's copy holds only in-frame clones and misses some; the assay was immunoSEQ multiplex PCR. The sample contains around 170,000 clones, 80% to 90% of which appear only once. Sequencing was performed on peripheral blood. Every receptor here comes from a woman aged 70-85 years with acute or convalescent COVID-19.

The chain joins TRBV11-2 to TRBJ1-6; the match to TRBD1 covers 7 bases. The CDR3 runs 15 residues. V trimming: 1 base; J trimming: 9 bases; junction bases outside the gene matches: 6. Germline values: CDR1 SGHAT, CDR2 FQNNGV. CDR3: CASSLVRQGGSPLHF. For the CDR3, the DNA is TGTGCCAGCAGCTTAGTTCGTCAGGGGGGTTCACCCCTCCACTTT.

The genes are TRBV18 and TRBJ2-1; D possibly corresponds to TRBD1 (5 bases). Per germline, CDR1 KGHSH and CDR2 LQKENI. The CDR3 runs 12 residues. V lost 4 bases to trimming and J lost 4 bases, with 5 bases between them. The CDR3 spells CASSQGYNEQFF. In nucleotides, the CDR3 is TGTGCCAGCTCACAGGGGTACAATGAGCAGTTCTTC.